One T cell receptor beta chain is described in this entry. Its antigen is unidentified. These data are taken from a study of T cell repertoires in cytomegalovirus infection. Turning to the study itself: Public TCR beta signatures indicated both CMV infection and matching HLA type. Whole-study findings and limits: The response measured ex vivo was dominated by TCR beta clonotypes (HLA-C-restricted and CMV-specific).

One entry per CDR3 protein results from TCRdb running MiXCR on the reads. The data contain fewer than 250,000 distinct CDR3 sequences, over 9% of them singletons. Looked up from germline, CDR1 is MNHEY and CDR2 is SMNVEV (reference sequence). The CDR3 has 13 amino acids. V was shortened by 7 bases and J by 1 base, with 10 bases between the two germline ends. The V call is TRBV27, the J call TRBJ1-1; D ambiguous. The sequenced sample consisted of PBMCs. The TCR was taken from a human donor in good health (CMV status not recorded). Some clones in this sample may be carry-over from other donors' samples. This CDR3 reads CASTPTANTEAFF. For the CDR3, the DNA is TGTGCCAGCACCCCTACAGCGAACACTGAAGCTTTCTTT.